This T cell receptor (beta chain) appears in the sequencing data of a study of T cell repertoires in cytomegalovirus infection. Study details: Public TCR beta signatures provided an indication of both CMV infection and a matching HLA type. General observations from the study: Within the response measured ex vivo, HLA-C-restricted CMV-specific TCR beta clonotypes were dominant.

MiXCR, applied by TCRdb to the reads, yields one record per CDR3 protein. The sample lists 510,000 or so distinct CDR3 sequences; approximately 26% were seen once. This clonotype was seen at least ten times. Its specificity is unknown. Trimming cost V 6 bases and J 3 bases; bases outside gene matches: 3. The CDR3 sequence is 14 residues long. Germline V lookup: CDR1 MNHEY, CDR2 SVGEGT. This sequence was found in a human donor in good health (CMV status not recorded). Some clones in this sample may be carry-over from other donors' samples. The V gene is TRBV6-2 or TRBV6-3, the J gene TRBJ2-3; 10 nucleotides line up with TRBD2. Sequenced: PBMCs. The DNA of the CDR3 is TGTGCCAGCAGAGGTAGCGGGAGGACAGATACGCAGTATTTT. It yields the protein CASRGSGRTDTQYF.